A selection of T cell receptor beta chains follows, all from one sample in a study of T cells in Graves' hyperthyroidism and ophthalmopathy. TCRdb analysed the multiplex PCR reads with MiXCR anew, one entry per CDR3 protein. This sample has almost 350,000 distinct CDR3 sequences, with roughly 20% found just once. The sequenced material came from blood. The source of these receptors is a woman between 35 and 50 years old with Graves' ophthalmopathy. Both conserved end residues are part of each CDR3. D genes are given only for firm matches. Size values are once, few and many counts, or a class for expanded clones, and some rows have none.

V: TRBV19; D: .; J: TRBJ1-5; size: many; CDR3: CASSQSLVMPQHF; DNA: TGTGCCAGTAGTCAGTCTTTGGTAATGCCCCAGCATTTT
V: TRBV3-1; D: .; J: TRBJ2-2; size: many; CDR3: CASSQGTSQGGELFF; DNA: TGTGCCAGCAGCCAAGGGACTTCCCAGGGCGGGGAGCTGTTTTTT
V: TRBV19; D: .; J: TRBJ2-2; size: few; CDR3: CASSIPGGSNTGELFF; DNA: TGTGCCAGTAGTATCCCGGGGGGCTCGAACACCGGGGAGCTGTTTTTT
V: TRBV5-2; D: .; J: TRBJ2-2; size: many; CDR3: CAPPTPRGTANTGELFF; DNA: TGTGCCCCCCCGACACCAAGAGGGACAGCAAACACCGGGGAGCTGTTTTTT
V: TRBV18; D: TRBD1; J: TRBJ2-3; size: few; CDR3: CASSSYRGITDTQYF; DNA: TGTGCCAGCTCAAGCTACAGGGGGATCACAGATACGCAGTATTTT
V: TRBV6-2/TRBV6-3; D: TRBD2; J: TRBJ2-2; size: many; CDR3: CASSFPREGFNTGELFF; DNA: TGTGCCAGCAGTTTTCCGCGGGAGGGCTTTAACACCGGGGAGCTGTTTTTT
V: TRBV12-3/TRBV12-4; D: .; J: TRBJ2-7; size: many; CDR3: CASGYRAYEQYF; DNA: TGTGCCAGCGGATACAGAGCCTACGAGCAGTACTTC
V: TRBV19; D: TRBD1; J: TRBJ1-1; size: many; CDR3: CATSTGEVTEAFF; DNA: TGTGCCACCTCCACAGGGGAGGTCACTGAAGCTTTCTTT
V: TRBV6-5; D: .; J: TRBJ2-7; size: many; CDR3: CASSYDGASSYEQYF; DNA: TGTGCCAGCAGTTACGACGGAGCTAGCTCCTACGAGCAGTACTTC
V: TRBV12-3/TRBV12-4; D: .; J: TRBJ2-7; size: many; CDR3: CASSFPGATSYEQYF; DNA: TGTGCCAGCAGTTTCCCGGGTGCGACGTCCTACGAGCAGTACTTC
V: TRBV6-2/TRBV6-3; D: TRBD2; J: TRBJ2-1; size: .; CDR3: CASSSPRREGDNEQFF; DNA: TGTGCCAGCAGTTCCCCACGGCGGGAGGGAGACAATGAGCAGTTCTTC
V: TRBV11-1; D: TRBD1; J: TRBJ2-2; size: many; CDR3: CASRSRTGEGTGELFF; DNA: TGTGCCAGCAGATCTCGGACAGGGGAAGGAACCGGGGAGCTGTTTTTT
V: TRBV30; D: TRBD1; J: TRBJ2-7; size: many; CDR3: CAWSVGQGAAYEQYF; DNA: TGTGCCTGGAGTGTAGGACAGGGGGCGGCCTACGAGCAGTACTTC
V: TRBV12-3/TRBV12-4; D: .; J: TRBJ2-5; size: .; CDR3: CASSSRTGRETQYF; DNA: TGTGCCAGCAGCTCACGGACAGGGAGGGAGACCCAGTATTTC
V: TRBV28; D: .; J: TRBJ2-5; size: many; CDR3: CASSLWGAGEETQYF; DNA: TGTGCCAGCAGTTTATGGGGGGCAGGTGAGGAGACCCAGTACTTC
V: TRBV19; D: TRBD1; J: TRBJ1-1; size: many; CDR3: CASLDRGYTEAFF; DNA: TGTGCCAGCCTGGACAGGGGGTATACTGAAGCTTTCTTT
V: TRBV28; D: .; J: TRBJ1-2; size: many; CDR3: CASSLWGDSDGYTF; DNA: TGTGCCAGCAGTTTATGGGGGGATTCTGATGGCTACACCTTC
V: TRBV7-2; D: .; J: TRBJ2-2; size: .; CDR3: CASSSDHNTGELFF; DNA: TGTGCCAGCAGCTCTGACCATAACACCGGGGAGCTGTTTTTT
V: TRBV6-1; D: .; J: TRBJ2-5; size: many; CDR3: CASSVRGVGETQYF; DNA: TGTGCCAGCAGTGTTAGGGGGGTGGGAGAGACCCAGTACTTC
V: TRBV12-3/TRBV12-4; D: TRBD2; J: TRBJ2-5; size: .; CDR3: CASNQRGGPETQYF; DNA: TGTGCCAGCAATCAACGGGGGGGACCGGAGACCCAGTACTTC
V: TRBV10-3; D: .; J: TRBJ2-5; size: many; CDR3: CAINSGSQETQYF; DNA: TGTGCCATCAATTCAGGGTCTCAAGAGACCCAGTACTTC
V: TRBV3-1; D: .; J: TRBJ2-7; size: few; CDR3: CASSQGRETSPYEQYF; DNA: TGTGCCAGCAGCCAAGGCAGGGAGACTTCACCCTACGAGCAGTACTTC
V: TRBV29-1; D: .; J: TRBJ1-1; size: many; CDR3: CSVEPEMNTEAFF; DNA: TGCAGCGTTGAGCCAGAAATGAACACTGAAGCTTTCTTT
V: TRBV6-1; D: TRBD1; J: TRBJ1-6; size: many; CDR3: CASRRQGSSYNSPLHF; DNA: TGTGCCAGCAGGCGACAGGGCAGCTCCTATAATTCACCCCTCCACTTT
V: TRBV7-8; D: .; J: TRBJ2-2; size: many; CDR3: CASSLKPGWTGELFF; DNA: TGTGCCAGCAGCTTAAAACCGGGATGGACCGGGGAGCTGTTTTTT
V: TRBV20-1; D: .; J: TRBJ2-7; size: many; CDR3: CSERSTLSYEQYF; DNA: TGCAGTGAAAGATCCACCCTCTCCTACGAGCAGTACTTC
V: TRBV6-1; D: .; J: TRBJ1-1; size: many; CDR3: CASSPRQMGNTEAFF; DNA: TGTGCCAGCAGTCCCCGTCAGATGGGGAACACTGAAGCTTTCTTT
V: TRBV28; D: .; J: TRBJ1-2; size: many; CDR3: CAASGGPYGYTF; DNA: TGTGCCGCCAGCGGAGGGCCCTATGGCTACACCTTC
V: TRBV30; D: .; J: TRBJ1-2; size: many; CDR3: CAQTFQGANGYTF; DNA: TGTGCCCAAACCTTCCAGGGCGCTAATGGCTACACCTTC